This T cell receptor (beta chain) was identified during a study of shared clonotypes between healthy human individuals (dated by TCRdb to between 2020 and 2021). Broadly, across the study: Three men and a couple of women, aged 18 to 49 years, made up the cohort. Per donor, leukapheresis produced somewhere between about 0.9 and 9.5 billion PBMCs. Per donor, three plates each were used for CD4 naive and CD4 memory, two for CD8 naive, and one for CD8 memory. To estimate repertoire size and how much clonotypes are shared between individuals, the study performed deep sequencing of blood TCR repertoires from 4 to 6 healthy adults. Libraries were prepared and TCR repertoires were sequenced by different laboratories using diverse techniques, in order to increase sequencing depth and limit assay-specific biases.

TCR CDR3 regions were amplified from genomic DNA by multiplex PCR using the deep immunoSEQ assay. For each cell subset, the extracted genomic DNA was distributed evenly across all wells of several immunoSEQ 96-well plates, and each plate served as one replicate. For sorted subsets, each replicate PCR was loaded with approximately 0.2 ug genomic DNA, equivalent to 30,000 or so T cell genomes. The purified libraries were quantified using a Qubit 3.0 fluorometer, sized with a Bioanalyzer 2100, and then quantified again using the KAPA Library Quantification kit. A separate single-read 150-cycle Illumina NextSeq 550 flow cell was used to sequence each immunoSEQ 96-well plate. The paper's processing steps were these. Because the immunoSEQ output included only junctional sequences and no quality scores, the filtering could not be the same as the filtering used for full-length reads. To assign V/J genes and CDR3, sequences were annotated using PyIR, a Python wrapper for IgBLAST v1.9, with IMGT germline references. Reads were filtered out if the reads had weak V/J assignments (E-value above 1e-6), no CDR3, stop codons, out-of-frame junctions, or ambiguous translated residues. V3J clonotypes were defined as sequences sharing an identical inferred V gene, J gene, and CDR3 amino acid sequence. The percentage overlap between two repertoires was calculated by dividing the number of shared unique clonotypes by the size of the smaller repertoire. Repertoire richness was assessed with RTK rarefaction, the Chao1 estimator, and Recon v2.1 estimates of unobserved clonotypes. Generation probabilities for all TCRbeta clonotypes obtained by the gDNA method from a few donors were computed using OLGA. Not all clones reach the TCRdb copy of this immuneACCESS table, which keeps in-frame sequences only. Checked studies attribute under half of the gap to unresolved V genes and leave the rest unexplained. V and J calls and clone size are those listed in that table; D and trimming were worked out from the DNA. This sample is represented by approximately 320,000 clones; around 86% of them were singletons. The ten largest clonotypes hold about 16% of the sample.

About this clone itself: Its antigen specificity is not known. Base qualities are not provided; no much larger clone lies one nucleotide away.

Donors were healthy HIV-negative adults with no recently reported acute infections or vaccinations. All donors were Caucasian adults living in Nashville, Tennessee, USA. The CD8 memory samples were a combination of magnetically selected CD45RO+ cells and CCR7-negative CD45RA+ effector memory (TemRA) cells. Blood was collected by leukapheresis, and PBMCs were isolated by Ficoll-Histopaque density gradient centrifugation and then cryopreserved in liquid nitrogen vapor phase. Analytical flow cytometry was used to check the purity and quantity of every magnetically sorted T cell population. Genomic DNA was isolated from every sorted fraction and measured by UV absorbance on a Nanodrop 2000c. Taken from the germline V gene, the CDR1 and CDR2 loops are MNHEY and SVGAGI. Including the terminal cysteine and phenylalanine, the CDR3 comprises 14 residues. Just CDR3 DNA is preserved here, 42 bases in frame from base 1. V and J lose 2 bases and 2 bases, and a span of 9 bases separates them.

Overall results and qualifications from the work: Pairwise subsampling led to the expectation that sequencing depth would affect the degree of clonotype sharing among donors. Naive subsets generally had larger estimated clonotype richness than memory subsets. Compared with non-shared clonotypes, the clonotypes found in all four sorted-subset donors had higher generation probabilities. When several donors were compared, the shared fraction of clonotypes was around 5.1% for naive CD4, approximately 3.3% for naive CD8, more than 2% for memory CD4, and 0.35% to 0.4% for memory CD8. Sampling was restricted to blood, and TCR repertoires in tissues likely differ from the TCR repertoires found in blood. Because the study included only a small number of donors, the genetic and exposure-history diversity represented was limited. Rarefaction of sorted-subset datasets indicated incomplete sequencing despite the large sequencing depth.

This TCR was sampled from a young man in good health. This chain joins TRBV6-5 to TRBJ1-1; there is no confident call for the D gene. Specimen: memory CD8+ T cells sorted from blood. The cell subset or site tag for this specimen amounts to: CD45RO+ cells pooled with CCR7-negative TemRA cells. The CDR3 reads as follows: CASSYREGNTEAFF. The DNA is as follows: TGTGCCAGCAGTTACAGAGAAGGTAACACTGAAGCTTTCTTT.